A single TCR beta chain is shown here with its context. Its antigen is as yet unknown. The record originates from a study of T-cell memory formation after mild COVID-19. Study-level results: Some clones that responded turned up in pre-infection memory, which suggests that cross-reactive memory joined in.

TCRdb redid the calling of the 5' RACE reads with MiXCR, one entry per CDR3 protein. The sample lists around 200,000 distinct CDR3 sequences, around 9.1% occurring once. This CDR3 contains 12 residues. V was cut by 6 bases and J by 2 bases, with 6 bases left in between. In germline, CDR1 is WSHSY, CDR2 SAAADI. The receptor was isolated from a man younger than 35 who had mild COVID-19 (a few samples of this study predate the infection). Cell type and time point are not known. Sequenced input: PBMCs or a T cell subset sorted from them (not recorded which). The chain is built from TRBV10-2 and TRBJ2-3; no reliable D call. CDR3 nucleotide sequence: TGCGCCAGCAGCGGAGTCACAGATACGCAGTATTTT. Amino acids: CASSGVTDTQYF.